This TCR beta chain is drawn from a study of blood T cell repertoires in COVID-19. Study in general: From T cells, B-cell-depleted T cells, or PBMCs came the material, which was cDNA or gDNA.

Germline V gene data show CDR1 as MDHEN and CDR2 as SYDVKM. This CDR3 has 16 residues. V shed 5 bases, J shed 4 bases, and the junction held 10 bases outside the gene matches. The authors' processing: Reference gene primer amplification gave nucleated cell count estimates. The assay was immunoSEQ multiplex PCR, and TCRdb's table has in-frame clones only and misses some. V and J calls and clone size are given by that table; D and trimming were obtained from the DNA. The top ten hold around 5% of the sample, which has tens of thousands of clones, about 83% seen once. This receptor was taken from a man aged 50-59 years with active COVID-19. The V gene is TRBV28, the J gene TRBJ2-2; 7 bases line up with TRBD2. The specimen sequenced was peripheral blood. The CDR3 loop is CASSSQGLGLTGELFF. CDR3 coding DNA: TGTGCCAGCAGTAGCCAAGGACTAGGTCTCACCGGGGAGCTGTTTTTT.